The 28 T cell receptor beta chains listed next were all sequenced from one sample in a study of regulatory T cells in long-lasting Graves disease. Time point of the sample: persistent/refractory GD, antithyroid drugs over 5 years with positive TRAb. Isolated PBMC RNA provided the starting material for the TCR library. Building the TCR beta libraries relied on iRepertoire HTBI primers, and CDR3 regions underwent Arm-PCR. TCRdb re-called the multiplex PCR reads with MiXCR, one entry per CDR3 protein. The sample has 500,000 to 800,000 distinct CDR3 sequences; around 30% are singletons. This specimen was peripheral blood mononuclear cells (PBMCs), taken when the disease was refractory, from a patient treated with antithyroid drugs. The receptors here all came from a female donor with Graves disease.

The V and J genes are TRBV18 and TRBJ1-1, with D possibly matching TRBD1 (6 bases). V was pared by 9 bases and J by 5 bases, with 16 bases between. Per germline, CDR1 KGHSH and CDR2 LQKENI. This CDR3 comprises 13 residues. The DNA for the CDR3 is TGTGCCAGTTTCTCCAACCAGGGGACTGAAGCTTTCTTT. Translation gives CASFSNQGTEAFF.

This chain joins TRBV25-1 and TRBJ2-1; D is undetermined. Per the germline V gene, CDR1 is MGHDK and CDR2 is SYGVNS. The V end was cut by 5 bases, the J end by 6 bases, with 11 bases between. The CDR3 contains 13 residues. The chain's CDR3 is CASSTFTGNEQFF. The CDR3 nucleotides are TGTGCCAGCAGTACATTTACGGGCAATGAGCAGTTCTTC.

The chain carries TRBV2 and TRBJ1-6, with a possible D match to TRBD1 (5 bases). The CDR3 covers 19 residues. The V and J ends lost 9 bases and 0 bases respectively, with 24 bases between them. Germline loops: CDR1 SNHLY, CDR2 FYNNEI. In DNA, the CDR3 is TGTGCCAGTAGACCGGGCAGGGACGCTAGTGGCTCCTATAATTCACCCCTCCACTTT. Amino acid sequence: CASRPGRDASGSYNSPLHF. Combining the CDR3 with reference TRBV2 and TRBJ1-6 gives the whole variable domain EPEVTQTPSHQVTQMGQEVILRCVPISNHLYFYWYRQILGQKVEFLVSFYNNEISEKSEIFDDQFSVERPDGSNFTLKIRSTKLEDSAMYFCASRPGRDASGSYNSPLHFGNGTRLTVT.

In its sample, this clonotype was seen a few times. The V and J genes are TRBV6-1 and TRBJ1-1; D is unresolved. Germline-derived CDR1 and CDR2 are MNHNS and SASEGT. The CDR3 length is 14 residues. V lost 6 bases and J lost 6, with 17 bases in between. CDR3: CASSESPRVSEAFF. As DNA, the CDR3 is TGTGCCAGCAGCGAATCTCCGAGGGTCTCTGAAGCTTTCTTT.

This clonotype has a handful of counts. The V and J genes are TRBV27 and TRBJ1-4; TRBD1 agrees at 7 bases. The germline V gene has CDR1 MNHEY and CDR2 SMNVEV (reference sequence). The CDR3 totals 15 residues. V lost 2 bases and J lost 7; bases outside the gene matches: 7. In nucleotides, the CDR3 is TGTGCCAGCAGTTTAGTTAGAGACAGGGTTGAAAAACTGTTTTTT. Amino acids: CASSLVRDRVEKLFF.

This clonotype was found a few times. The gene calls are TRBV9 and TRBJ1-2, with 7 bases that match TRBD1. CDR1 is SGDLS and CDR2 is YYNGEE in the germline V gene. CDR3 length: 14 residues. V gave up 3 bases and J gave up 8 bases; unmatched junction bases: 10. The CDR3 DNA sequence: TGTGCCAGCAGCGCCCCAACAGGGGAGAGAGGCTACACCTTC. It codes for CASSAPTGERGYTF.

This clonotype has only a few counts. In DNA form, the CDR3 reads TGTGCCAGCAGTGAACTTTACCGAATGAACACTGAAGCTTTCTTT. The encoded protein is CASSELYRMNTEAFF. The V and J genes are TRBV6-1 and TRBJ1-1; D unresolved. With 2 bases removed from V and 0 bases from J, the gap between germline ends came to 10 bases. Germline CDR1 is MNHNS and CDR2 is SASEGT. The CDR3 runs to 15 residues.

CDR3: CASSSQRVGQIQETQYF. In nucleotides, the CDR3 is TGTGCCAGCAGCTCGCAGCGGGTTGGACAAATACAAGAGACCCAGTACTTC. J is TRBJ2-5 and V is TRBV11-2; D possibly corresponds to TRBD2 (6 bases). The CDR3 runs 17 residues. Germline loops: CDR1 SGHAT, CDR2 FQNNGV. The V and J ends lost 4 bases and 2 bases respectively, with 20 bases between them.

This clonotype was found a few times. The chain carries TRBV15 and TRBJ2-5; D perhaps matches TRBD2 (6 bases). Trimming cost V 0 bases and J 5 bases, with 16 bases left between them. The CDR3 has 16 amino acids. Germline V gene data show CDR1 as LNHNV and CDR2 as YYDKDF (reference sequence). CDR3 nucleotide sequence: TGTGCCACCAGCAGAGATTTGGTAGGAGGGCTGGAGACCCAGTACTTC. It codes for CATSRDLVGGLETQYF.

This clonotype was counted between two and nine times. The gene calls are TRBV7-9 and TRBJ2-7, with D possibly called TRBD1 or TRBD2 (5 bases each). V shed 1 base and J shed 4 bases, with 23 bases lying between them. Germline loops: CDR1 SEHNR, CDR2 FQNEAQ (reference sequence). The length of the CDR3 is 18 residues. CDR3 bases: TGTGCCAGCAGCTTAGGTGTCGCGGGCGGCAGGGTAAGATACGAGCAGTACTTC. Residues: CASSLGVAGGRVRYEQYF.

The V call is TRBV10-3, the J call TRBJ2-5; D is ambiguous. This CDR3 has 12 amino acids. In germline, CDR1 is ENHRY, CDR2 SYGVKD. Trimming removed 7 bases from V and 1 base from J, with 7 bases in between. CDR3 bases: TGTGCCATCAAAGATAGCCAAGAGACCCAGTACTTC. Its translation is CAIKDSQETQYF.

The V call is TRBV2, the J call TRBJ1-5; D ambiguous. Trimming removed 3 bases at V and 0 bases at J, with 15 bases between. The CDR3 has 17 residues. Germline V lookup: CDR1 SNHLY, CDR2 FYNNEI. The CDR3 region is CASSELTYANSNQPQHF. CDR3 in DNA: TGTGCCAGCAGTGAGTTGACGTACGCGAATAGCAATCAGCCCCAGCATTTT. Supplemented by reference TRBV2 and TRBJ1-5, the full variable domain reads EPEVTQTPSHQVTQMGQEVILRCVPISNHLYFYWYRQILGQKVEFLVSFYNNEISEKSEIFDDQFSVERPDGSNFTLKIRSTKLEDSAMYFCASSELTYANSNQPQHFGDGTRLSIL.

For the CDR3, the DNA is TGTGCCAGCAGTTCCGGGACTAGTCCTCGGGAGCTGTTTTTT. Translation: CASSSGTSPRELFF. V gene TRBV6-5 combines with J gene TRBJ2-2, with 8 nucleotides matching TRBD2. Germline CDR1 MNHEY, CDR2 SVGAGI. Trimming cost V 4 bases and J 9 bases; bases outside gene matches: 7. This CDR3 has 14 residues.

The V gene is TRBV10-3, the J gene TRBJ1-1, with TRBD1 matching 10 bases. V shed 3 bases and J 5 bases; nucleotides not matched to a gene: 6. The germline V gene has CDR1 ENHRY and CDR2 SYGVKD. The CDR3 loop spans 15 amino acids. CDR3 region: CAISEPGTGETEAFF. CDR3 in DNA: TGTGCCATCAGTGAACCTGGGACAGGGGAGACTGAAGCTTTCTTT.

This clonotype showed up many times. This chain joins TRBV28 and TRBJ2-7; the D is unclear. The CDR3 has 13 residues. Trimming cost V 5 bases and J 6 bases, with 14 bases left between them. Germline V gene sequence: CDR1 MDHEN, CDR2 SYDVKM. CDR3 nucleotide sequence: TGTGCCAGCAGTCCCGGACGGTACGGCGAGCAGTACTTC. This translates into CASSPGRYGEQYF.

The chain uses TRBV30 and TRBJ1-1; unclear D gene. The CDR3 has 13 amino acids. Germline values: CDR1 GTSNPN, CDR2 SVGIG (reference sequence). V was pared by 1 base and J by 6 bases, with 12 bases between. CDR3 nucleotide sequence: TGTGCCTGGAGTGACGGCCTTAGCGCTGAAGCTTTCTTT. This translates into CAWSDGLSAEAFF.

The chain uses TRBV11-2 and TRBJ2-3, with 8 bases identical to TRBD2. The CDR3 totals 17 residues. CDR1 is SGHAT, CDR2 FQNNGV, per germline. V lost 2 bases and J lost 0; bases outside the gene matches: 7. CDR3 DNA sequence: TGTGCCAGCAGCTTAAGGGGTAGCGGGATAAGCACAGATACGCAGTATTTT. Its translation: CASSLRGSGISTDTQYF.

The table lists this clonotype with a few counts. This chain joins TRBV5-1 and TRBJ2-7; D is perhaps TRBD2 (5 bases). The CDR3 is 16 amino acids. V dropped 3 bases and J dropped 3 bases, with 19 bases sitting between them. The V gene's germline CDR1 is SGHRS and CDR2 YFSETQ. The CDR3 nucleotides are TGCGCCAGCAGCTCGGGATCGGCGGATCGCGACTACGAGCAGTACTTC. Amino acid sequence: CASSSGSADRDYEQYF. Filled out from reference TRBV5-1 and TRBJ2-7, the complete variable domain reads KAGVTQTPRYLIKTRGQQVTLSCSPISGHRSVSWYQQTPGQGLQFLFEYFSETQRNKGNFPGRFSGRQFSNSRSEMNVSTLELGDSALYLCASSSGSADRDYEQYFGPGTRLTVT.

The V call is TRBV4-1, the J call TRBJ2-5, with no clear D. The CDR3 length is 14 residues. The germline V and J ends were trimmed by 1 base and 2 bases, with 8 bases remaining between them. Germline loops: CDR1 MGHRA, CDR2 YSYEKL. The CDR3 bases are TGCGCCAGCAGCCAAGTAACTACTCAAGAGACCCAGTACTTC. This translates into CASSQVTTQETQYF.

This clonotype was seen ten or more times. The chain couples TRBV2 to TRBJ2-5; no definite D call. In germline, CDR1 is SNHLY, CDR2 FYNNEI. The CDR3 spans 11 residues. CDR3 in amino acids: CDSILGETQYF. CDR3 DNA: TGTGATTCTATACTGGGTGAGACCCAGTACTTC.

This chain links TRBV5-6 with TRBJ2-5; D is perhaps TRBD1 (6 bases). V lost 1 base and J 2 bases, leaving 12 bases between the germline ends. This CDR3 is built from 15 residues. Germline V CDR1 and CDR2: SGHDT, YYEEEE. The CDR3 is CASSLMGHSQETQYF. Here the CDR3 DNA reads TGTGCCAGCAGCTTGATGGGACATTCGCAAGAGACCCAGTACTTC.

This clonotype was seen repeatedly, ten times or more. The chain is built from TRBV18 and TRBJ1-1; no definite D call. V lost 0 bases and J lost 6, with 14 bases in between. CDR1 and CDR2 (germline): KGHSH, LQKENI. The length of the CDR3 is 15 residues. The CDR3 here is CASSPPDRYGSEAFF. As DNA, the CDR3 is TGTGCCAGCTCACCACCTGACCGTTACGGCTCTGAAGCTTTCTTT.

This clonotype was observed a few times. The V call is TRBV29-1, the J call TRBJ1-1; 7 bases agree with TRBD1. Germline CDR1 SQVTM, CDR2 ANQGSEA. This CDR3 is 14 amino acids long. Unmatched junction bases numbered 6, after V lost 4 bases and J lost 1 base. CDR3 nucleotides: TGCAGCGTTGCCGCCCGACAGGGGAACACTGAAGCTTTCTTT. Translated, it gives CSVAARQGNTEAFF.

This rearrangement joins TRBV12-3 or TRBV12-4 to TRBJ1-2; D not certain. The CDR3 has 11 residues. Trimming stripped 3 bases from V and 14 bases from J, with 13 bases between. In DNA form, the CDR3 reads TGTGCCAGCAGTTTGAAGGTTAGCCTGACCTTC. It translates to CASSLKVSLTF.

V usage is TRBV7-9 and J usage is TRBJ2-1, with D perhaps TRBD1 or TRBD2 (5 bases each). The CDR3 consists of 17 residues. Trimming pared 5 bases from V and 2 bases from J, leaving 19 bases between. CDR1 SEHNR and CDR2 FQNEAQ come from the germline V gene (reference sequence). CDR3 in DNA: TGTGCCAGCAGCCCCAAGGTCGGGGACGGAGCCTACAATGAGCAGTTCTTC. It translates to CASSPKVGDGAYNEQFF.

This clonotype occurred many times. The chain has TRBV12-3 or TRBV12-4 and TRBJ2-7; 9 bases map to TRBD1. Trimming cost V 3 bases and J 10 bases; bases outside gene matches: 1. This CDR3 has 11 amino acids. The CDR3 DNA reads TGTGCCAGCAGTTTGGGACAGGGTCAGTACTTC. Translation: CASSLGQGQYF.

This clonotype has a count of ten or more. This sequence joins TRBV11-2 and TRBJ2-7; 8 bases agree with TRBD2. The CDR3 loop spans 14 amino acids. The ends lost 6 bases at V and 0 bases at J; junction bases unmatched: 4. Germline CDR1 and CDR2: SGHAT and FQNNGV. The CDR3 sequence: CASRSGTSSYEQYF. The CDR3 DNA reads as TGTGCCAGCAGATCCGGGACTAGCTCCTACGAGCAGTACTTC.

There are a few counts of this clonotype. The likely explanation is a read error, given a far larger clone one base away. V and J are TRBV10-3 and TRBJ1-1, with TRBD1 matching 8 bases. Looked up from germline, CDR1 is ENHRY and CDR2 is SYGVKD. With V trimmed by 5 bases and J by 3 bases, 5 bases remained unmatched. The CDR3 loop spans 14 amino acids. CDR3 sequence reads: CAISTGQGDTEAFF. In DNA form, the CDR3 reads TGTGCCATCAGTACCGGACAGGGAGACACTGAAGCTTTCTTT.